These T cell receptor beta chains were read from a single sample in a study of blood T cell repertoires in COVID-19. The data were produced by immunoSEQ multiplex PCR, yet TCRdb's version contains in-frame clones alone and is incomplete. The sample contains about 410,000 clones, 89% of which appear only once. Sequencing was carried out using peripheral blood. Source of these receptors: a middle-aged woman with COVID-19, enrolled during active disease. Both conserved end residues are trimmed from each CDR3.

v_call: TRBV27
j_call: TRBJ1-1
cdr3_aa: ASSLRGTDAMNTEAF

v_call: TRBV20-1
j_call: TRBJ2-7
cdr3_aa: SASSLAGGYEQY

v_call: TRBV3-1/TRBV3-2
j_call: TRBJ2-2
cdr3_aa: ASSQGGSNTGELF

v_call: TRBV9
j_call: TRBJ1-1
cdr3_aa: ASSVGRTILYTEAF

v_call: TRBV24-1
j_call: TRBJ2-7
cdr3_aa: ATSDTGQGRNEQY

v_call: TRBV28
j_call: TRBJ2-1
cdr3_aa: ASSSSSGEQF

v_call: TRBV7-9
j_call: TRBJ2-7
cdr3_aa: ASSLPGEQY

v_call: TRBV6-2/TRBV6-3
j_call: TRBJ2-1
cdr3_aa: ASSYGGQGNNEQF

v_call: TRBV6-5
j_call: TRBJ1-2
cdr3_aa: ASTPPGQDPYRYT

v_call: TRBV5-8
j_call: TRBJ1-2
cdr3_aa: ASSLTQGIRTDYGYT

v_call: TRBV14
j_call: TRBJ2-7
cdr3_aa: ASSLALTDYEQY

v_call: TRBV7-9
j_call: TRBJ2-2
cdr3_aa: ASSLRGGGGTGELF

v_call: TRBV30
j_call: TRBJ1-5
cdr3_aa: AWSERGTVRNQPQH

v_call: TRBV27
j_call: TRBJ1-2
cdr3_aa: ASSVPGEGYT

v_call: TRBV6-5
j_call: TRBJ2-1
cdr3_aa: ASSFDRVVNEQF

v_call: TRBV6-5
j_call: TRBJ1-5
cdr3_aa: ASSMGSSNQPQH

v_call: TRBV5-1
j_call: TRBJ2-3
cdr3_aa: ASSLEATTDTQY

v_call: TRBV19
j_call: TRBJ2-1
cdr3_aa: ASIGVGGLDNEQF

v_call: TRBV6-5
j_call: TRBJ1-4
cdr3_aa: ASSFRKGTGFEKLF

v_call: TRBV5-1
j_call: TRBJ1-1
cdr3_aa: ASSLEGGVNTEAF